A single sample gave rise to the 19 T cell receptor beta chains below, sequenced in a study of breast tumors, draining lymph nodes, adjacent tissues. Axillary draining lymph nodes of breast cancer patients supplied the node samples. One entry per CDR3 protein results from TCRdb running MiXCR on the multiplex PCR reads. The sample has approximately 250,000 distinct CDR3 sequences; roughly a third are singletons. What was sequenced was axillary lymph node tissue. The receptors were gathered from a female donor with breast cancer. Some clones in this sample may be carry-over from other donors' samples.

This clonotype was counted at least ten times. This CDR3 reads CASSDKRGGDGELFF. CDR3 DNA: TGTGCCAGCAGTGATAAGCGGGGGGGCGACGGGGAGCTGTTTTTT. This chain uses TRBV2 with TRBJ2-2; the match to TRBD2 covers 10 bases. The CDR3 runs 15 residues. CDR1 and CDR2 (germline): SNHLY, FYNNEI. Trimming removed 3 bases from V and 7 bases from J; junction bases left unmatched: 5. The variable domain in full, with the rest retrieved from reference TRBV2 and TRBJ2-2, is EPEVTQTPSHQVTQMGQEVILRCVPISNHLYFYWYRQILGQKVEFLVSFYNNEISEKSEIFDDQFSVERPDGSNFTLKIRSTKLEDSAMYFCASSDKRGGDGELFFGEGSRLTVL.

This clonotype came up many times. J is TRBJ1-3 and V is TRBV20-1; TRBD1 is a possible D gene (5 bases). Trimming pared 3 bases from V and 0 bases from J, leaving 15 bases between. The CDR3 runs 16 residues. Germline CDR1 DFQATT, CDR2 SNEGSKA (reference sequence). The CDR3 nucleotides are TGCAGTGCTAGGATGGGGCGCAGTCACTCTGGAAACACCATATATTTT. The encoded protein is CSARMGRSHSGNTIYF.

This sequence joins TRBV7-3 and TRBJ2-5, with 11 nucleotides matching TRBD1. The ends lost 6 bases at V and 2 bases at J; junction bases unmatched: 11. The germline V gene encodes CDR1 SGHTA and CDR2 FQGTGA. This CDR3 is 17 amino acids long. Written as DNA, the CDR3 is TGTGCCAGCAGGGAAACGCCGGGACAGGGGGGACAAGAGACCCAGTACTTC. Its translation: CASRETPGQGGQETQYF.

For this clonotype: Being one base from a much bigger clone, this may be a read error. The rearrangement uses TRBV20-1 and TRBJ2-7, with D uncertain. This CDR3 is 11 amino acids long. CDR1 DFQATT and CDR2 SNEGSKA come from the germline V gene (reference sequence). CDR3 DNA: TGCAGTGCTTCCCAGACCTACGAGCAGTCCTTC. This encodes CSASQTYEQSF.

This clonotype was observed at least ten times. The CDR3 bases are TGTGCCAGCAGCTTCCTAGCGGGGGCCTACAATGAGCAGTTCTTC. It is translated as CASSFLAGAYNEQFF. The gene calls are TRBV7-3 and TRBJ2-1; 10 nucleotides match TRBD2. This CDR3 region has 15 residues. Trimming removed 3 bases from V and 2 bases from J; junction bases left unmatched: 1. CDR1 is SGHTA and CDR2 is FQGTGA in the germline V gene.

As regards this clonotype: One base away lies a much larger clone, so this may be a sequencing read error. The rearrangement joins TRBV6-6 to TRBJ1-5, with 7 bases fitting TRBD1. The CDR3 spans 17 residues. CDR1 is MNHNY, CDR2 SVGAGI, per germline (reference sequence). The CDR3 DNA is TGTGCCGGCAGTTACGGTTTGGGACAGAATAGCAATCAGCCCCAGCATTTT. It encodes CAGSYGLGQNSNQPQHF.

This clonotype came up many times. The CDR3 bases are TGTGCCAGCAGCTCTTCCGGGACAGGGAGTGGTGAGCAGTACTTC. Amino acids: CASSSSGTGSGEQYF. The chain recombines TRBV11-2 with TRBJ2-7; 9 bases align to TRBD1. The junction had 11 bases not matched to a gene; V was cut back by 4 bases and J by 7 bases. Germline lookup yields CDR1 SGHAT and CDR2 FQNNGV. The CDR3 is made up of 15 amino acids.

This chain connects TRBV6-5 to TRBJ1-6; 7 bases line up with TRBD1. This CDR3 is 16 amino acids long. The V and J ends lost 2 bases and 1 base, in that order; junction bases with no gene match: 2. Germline CDR1 reads MNHEY; CDR2 reads SVGAGI. CDR3 residues: CASSYVQGSYNSPLHF. The CDR3 nucleotides are TGTGCCAGCAGTTACGTACAGGGGTCCTATAATTCACCCCTCCACTTT.

This clonotype was recorded at least ten times. The J gene is TRBJ1-4, the V gene TRBV6-6, with TRBD1 matching 7 bases. The CDR3 is made up of 15 amino acids. In germline, CDR1 is MNHNY, CDR2 SVGAGI (reference sequence). Germline trimming cut 5 bases from V and 0 bases from J; bases unmatched to any gene: 3. For the CDR3, the DNA is TGTGCCAGCAGTACCGGGACAGCAACTAATGAAAAACTGTTTTTT. This gives the protein CASSTGTATNEKLFF.

Details on this clonotype: Given a much more abundant clone one base away, this may be a read error. V gene TRBV6-5 combines with J gene TRBJ1-5, with unresolved D. Germline CDR1 reads MNHEY; CDR2 reads SVGAGI. This CDR3 is 13 amino acids long. CDR3 bases: TGTGCCAACAGTTACTCGGCGCAGCAGCCCCAGCATTTT. Translated, it gives CANSYSAQQPQHF.

This clonotype appeared many times. This chain connects TRBV5-6 to TRBJ2-7; 7 bases match TRBD2. Germline V gives CDR1 SGHDT, CDR2 YYEEEE. The CDR3 runs 15 residues. The V segment lost 3 bases and the J segment 2 bases; nucleotides outside the gene matches: 8. The CDR3 sequence is CASSSSIAGAYEQYF. The DNA of the CDR3 is TGTGCCAGCAGCTCGTCGATCGCGGGGGCCTACGAGCAGTACTTC.

In its sample, this clonotype was seen a few times. Given a much more abundant clone one base away, this may be a read error. The rearrangement uses TRBV20-1 and TRBJ1-5; D ambiguous. The CDR3 has 12 residues. Germline CDR1 reads DFQATT; CDR2 reads SNEGSKA (reference sequence). Here the CDR3 reads CSASRANQPPHF. CDR3 DNA sequence: TGCAGTGCTAGTCGGGCTAATCAGCCCCCGCATTTT.

The J gene is TRBJ1-2, the V gene TRBV9, with D tentatively TRBD1 (6 bases). CDR3 length: 16 amino acids. Germline V gene data show CDR1 as SGDLS and CDR2 as YYNGEE. V shed 4 bases and J shed 6 bases, with 22 bases lying between them. CDR3 bases: TGTGCCAGCAGCCTTAGTTGGGGGGGGCTCCTAAATGGCTACACCTTC. Translated, it gives CASSLSWGGLLNGYTF.

This clonotype was seen at least ten times. The CDR3, as DNA: TGTGCCAGCAGCCTTCAGCCGGGCGAGCAGTACTTC. Its protein is CASSLQPGEQYF. The chain links TRBV7-2 to TRBJ2-7; D is uncertain. CDR1 is SGHTA and CDR2 is FQGNSA in the germline V gene. Trimming took 5 bases from V and 6 from J, leaving 11 bases between them. The CDR3 extends over 12 amino acids.

As to this clonotype: A clone one base away is much larger, so this may be a read error. This chain joins TRBV20-1 and TRBJ2-1, with a weak D call TRBD1 (5 bases). From germline, CDR1 is DFQATT and CDR2 SNEGSKA (reference sequence). This CDR3 region has 11 residues. The CDR3 DNA is TGCAGTGCTACAGGGATAAATGTGCAGTTCTTC. Its translation is CSATGINVQFF.

This clonotype was seen at least ten times. V is TRBV7-9 and J is TRBJ2-3, with TRBD1 identical over 7 bases. Trimming removed 5 bases from V and 6 bases from J; junction bases left unmatched: 14. The CDR3 runs to 16 residues. Germline V gene lookup returns CDR1 SEHNR and CDR2 FQNEAQ (reference sequence). The CDR3 loop is CASSPTDRTPWDTQYF. DNA for the CDR3: TGTGCCAGCAGCCCTACGGACAGGACCCCTTGGGATACGCAGTATTTT.

The chain has TRBV7-3 and TRBJ2-1; 12 nucleotides line up with TRBD2. The CDR3 is 15 amino acids. CDR1 SGHTA and CDR2 FQGTGA come from the germline V gene. V shed 5 bases, J shed 6 bases, and the junction held 5 bases outside the gene matches. In DNA, the CDR3 is TGTGCCAGCAGCATCGGGACTAGCGGGTTCAATGAGCAGTTCTTC. Protein: CASSIGTSGFNEQFF. The variable domain in full, completed from reference TRBV7-3 and TRBJ2-1, reads GAGVSQTPSNKVTEKGKYVELRCDPISGHTALYWYRQSLGQGPEFLIYFQGTGAADDSGLPNDRFFAVRPEGSVSTLKIQRTERGDSAVYLCASSIGTSGFNEQFFGPGTRLTVL.

This clonotype was seen ten or more times. The chain uses TRBV12-3 or TRBV12-4 and TRBJ2-5, with D perhaps TRBD1 or TRBD2 (6 bases each). The V end was cut by 2 bases, the J end by 5 bases, with 18 bases between. CDR3 length: 16 amino acids. The CDR3 DNA is TGTGCCAGCAGTTTAAAGGGGGGTGCGGGGTTGGAGACCCAGTACTTC. This encodes CASSLKGGAGLETQYF.

This clonotype has a count of ten or more. The gene calls are TRBV5-6 and TRBJ2-2; 7 bases line up with TRBD1. The CDR3 has 16 amino acids. CDR1 SGHDT and CDR2 YYEEEE come from the germline V gene. After removal of 1 base from V and 3 bases from J, the junction contained 6 bases not matched to a gene. As DNA, the CDR3 is TGTGCCAGCAGCTTGCGACAGGGAATTTACACCGGGGAGCTGTTTTTT. Translation gives CASSLRQGIYTGELFF. Full variable domain (rest looked up from reference TRBV5-6 and TRBJ2-2): DAGVTQSPTHLIKTRGQQVTLRCSPKSGHDTVSWYQQALGQGPQFIFQYYEEEERQRGNFPDRFSGHQFPNYSSELNVNALLLGDSALYLCASSLRQGIYTGELFFGEGSRLTVL.